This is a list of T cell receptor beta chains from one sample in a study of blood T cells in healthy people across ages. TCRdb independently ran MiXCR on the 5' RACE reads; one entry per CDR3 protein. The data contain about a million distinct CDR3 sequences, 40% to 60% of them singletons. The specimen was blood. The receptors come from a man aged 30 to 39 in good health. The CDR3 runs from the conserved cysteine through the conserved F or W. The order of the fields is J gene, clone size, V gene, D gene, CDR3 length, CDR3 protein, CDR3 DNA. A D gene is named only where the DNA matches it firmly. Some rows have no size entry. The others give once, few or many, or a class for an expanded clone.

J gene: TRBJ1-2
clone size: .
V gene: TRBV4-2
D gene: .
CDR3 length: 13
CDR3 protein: CASSPRDSSGYTF
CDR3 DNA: TGTGCCAGCAGCCCCCGGGATTCGTCCGGCTACACCTTC

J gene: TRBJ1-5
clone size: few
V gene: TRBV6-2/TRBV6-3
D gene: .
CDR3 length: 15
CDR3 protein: CASSYRRDSNQPQHF
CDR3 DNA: TGTGCCAGCAGTTACCGCAGGGATAGCAATCAGCCCCAGCATTTT

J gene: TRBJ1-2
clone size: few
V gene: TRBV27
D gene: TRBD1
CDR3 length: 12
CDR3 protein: CASSRTGVGYTF
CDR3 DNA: TGTGCCAGCAGCCGAACAGGGGTGGGCTACACCTTC

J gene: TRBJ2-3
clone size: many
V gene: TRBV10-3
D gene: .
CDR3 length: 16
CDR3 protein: CAISESDRLGTDTQYF
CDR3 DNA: TGTGCCATCAGTGAGTCTGACAGGCTAGGTACAGATACGCAGTATTTT

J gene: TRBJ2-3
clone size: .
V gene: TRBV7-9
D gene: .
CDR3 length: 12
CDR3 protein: CAGAPSTDTQYF
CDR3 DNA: TGTGCCGGTGCCCCTAGCACAGATACGCAGTATTTT

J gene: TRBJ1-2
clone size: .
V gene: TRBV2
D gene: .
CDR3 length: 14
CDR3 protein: CASSFSGTPYGYTF
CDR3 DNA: TGTGCCAGCAGTTTCTCCGGGACACCCTATGGCTACACCTTC

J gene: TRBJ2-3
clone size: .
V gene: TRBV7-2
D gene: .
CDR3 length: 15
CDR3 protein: CASSLEGLWGDTQYF
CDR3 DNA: TGTGCCAGCAGCTTAGAGGGCCTCTGGGGAGATACGCAGTATTTT

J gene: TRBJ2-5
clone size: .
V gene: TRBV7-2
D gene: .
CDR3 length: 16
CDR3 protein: CASSLAGGPMWETQYF
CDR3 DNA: TGTGCCAGCAGCTTAGCGGGGGGGCCCATGTGGGAGACCCAGTACTTC

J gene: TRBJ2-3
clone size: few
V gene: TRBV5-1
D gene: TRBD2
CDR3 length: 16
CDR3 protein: CASSSTAGGFTDTQYF
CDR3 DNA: TGCGCCAGCAGCTCAACAGCGGGGGGTTTCACAGATACGCAGTATTTT

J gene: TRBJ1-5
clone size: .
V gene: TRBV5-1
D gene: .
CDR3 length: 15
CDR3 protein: CASSPMDYSNQPQHF
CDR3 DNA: TGCGCCAGCAGCCCTATGGATTATAGCAATCAGCCCCAGCATTTT

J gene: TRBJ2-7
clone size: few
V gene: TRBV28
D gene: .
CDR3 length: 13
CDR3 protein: CASRGAPSYEQYF
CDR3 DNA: TGTGCCAGCAGGGGGGCTCCCTCCTACGAGCAGTACTTC

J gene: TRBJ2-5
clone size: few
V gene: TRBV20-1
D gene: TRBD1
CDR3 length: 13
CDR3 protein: CSARDPQGETQYF
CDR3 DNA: TGCAGTGCTAGAGATCCACAGGGGGAGACCCAGTACTTC

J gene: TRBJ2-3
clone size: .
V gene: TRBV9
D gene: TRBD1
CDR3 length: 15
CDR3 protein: CASSPRTGGGDTQYF
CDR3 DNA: TGTGCCAGCAGCCCTCGGACAGGAGGAGGCGATACGCAGTATTTT

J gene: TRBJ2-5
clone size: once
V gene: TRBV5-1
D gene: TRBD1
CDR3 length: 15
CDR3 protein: CASSGQGAEEETQYF
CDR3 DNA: TGCGCCAGCAGCGGACAGGGGGCCGAGGAAGAGACCCAGTACTTC

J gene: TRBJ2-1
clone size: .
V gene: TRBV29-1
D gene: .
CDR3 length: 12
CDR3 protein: CSVDLDYNEQFF
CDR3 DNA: TGCAGCGTTGACCTAGATTACAATGAGCAGTTCTTC

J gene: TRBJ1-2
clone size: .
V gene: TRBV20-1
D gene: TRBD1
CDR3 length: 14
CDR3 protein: CSARTGQAIYGYTF
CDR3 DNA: TGCAGTGCCCGAACGGGACAGGCGATCTATGGCTACACCTTC

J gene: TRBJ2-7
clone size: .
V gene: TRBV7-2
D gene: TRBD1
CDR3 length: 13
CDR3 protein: CASSLGQPHEQYF
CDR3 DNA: TGTGCCAGCAGCTTGGGACAGCCCCACGAGCAGTACTTC

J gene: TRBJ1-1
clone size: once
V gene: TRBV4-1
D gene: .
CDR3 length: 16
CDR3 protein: CASSPWGVTGNTEAFF
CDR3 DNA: TGCGCCAGCAGCCCCTGGGGGGTTACGGGGAACACTGAAGCTTTCTTT

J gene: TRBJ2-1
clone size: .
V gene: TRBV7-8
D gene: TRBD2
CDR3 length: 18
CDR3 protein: CASSFPRGLAGGNNEQFF
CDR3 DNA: TGTGCCAGCAGCTTCCCCAGAGGACTAGCGGGGGGAAACAATGAGCAGTTCTTC

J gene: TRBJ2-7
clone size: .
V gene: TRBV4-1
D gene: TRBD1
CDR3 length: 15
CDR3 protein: CASSPIWDSPCEQYF
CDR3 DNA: TGCGCCAGCAGCCCAATTTGGGACAGCCCCTGCGAGCAGTACTTC

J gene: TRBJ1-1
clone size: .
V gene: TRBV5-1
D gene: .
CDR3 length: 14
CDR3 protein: CASTPGQLNTEAFF
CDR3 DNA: TGCGCCAGCACCCCAGGGCAGCTGAACACTGAAGCTTTCTTT

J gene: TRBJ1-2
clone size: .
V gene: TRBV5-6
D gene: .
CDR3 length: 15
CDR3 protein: CASSLGTLLDDGYTF
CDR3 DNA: TGTGCCAGCAGCTTGGGGACGTTACTCGACGATGGCTACACCTTC

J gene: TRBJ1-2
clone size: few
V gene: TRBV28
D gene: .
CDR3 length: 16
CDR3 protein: CASSSTGVLTNYGYTF
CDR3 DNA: TGTGCCAGCAGTTCTACAGGCGTCCTTACTAACTATGGCTACACCTTC

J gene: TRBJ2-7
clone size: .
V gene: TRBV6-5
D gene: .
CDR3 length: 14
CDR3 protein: CASSHNDREGEQYF
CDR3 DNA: TGTGCCAGCAGTCATAACGACAGGGAGGGCGAGCAGTACTTC

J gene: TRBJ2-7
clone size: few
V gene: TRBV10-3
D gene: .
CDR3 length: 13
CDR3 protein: CAISDQRRYEQYF
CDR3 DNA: TGTGCCATCAGTGATCAACGTAGATACGAGCAGTACTTC

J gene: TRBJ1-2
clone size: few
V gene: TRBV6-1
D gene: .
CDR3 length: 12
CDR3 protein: CASGQLNYGYTF
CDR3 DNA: TGTGCCAGCGGACAGCTGAACTATGGCTACACCTTC

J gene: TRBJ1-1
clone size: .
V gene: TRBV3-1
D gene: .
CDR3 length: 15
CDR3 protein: CASRLNSAANTEAFF
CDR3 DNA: TGTGCCAGCAGACTTAACTCAGCAGCGAACACTGAAGCTTTCTTT

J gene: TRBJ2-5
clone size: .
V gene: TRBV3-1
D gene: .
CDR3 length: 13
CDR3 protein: CASSQADQETQYF
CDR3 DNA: TGTGCCAGCAGCCAGGCAGACCAAGAGACCCAGTACTTC

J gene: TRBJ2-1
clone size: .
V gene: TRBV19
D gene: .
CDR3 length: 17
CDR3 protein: CASSSGGDGTRGNEQFF
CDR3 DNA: TGTGCCAGTAGTTCCGGGGGCGACGGGACACGGGGCAATGAGCAGTTCTTC

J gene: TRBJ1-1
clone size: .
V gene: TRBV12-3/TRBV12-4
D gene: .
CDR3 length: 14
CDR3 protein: CASSLPQGWTEAFF
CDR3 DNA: TGTGCCAGCAGTTTACCCCAGGGGTGGACTGAAGCTTTCTTT

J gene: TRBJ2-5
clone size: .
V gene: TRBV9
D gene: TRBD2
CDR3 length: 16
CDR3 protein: CASSVGAGGTQETQYF
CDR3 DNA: TGTGCCAGCAGCGTAGGAGCGGGGGGTACCCAAGAGACCCAGTACTTC

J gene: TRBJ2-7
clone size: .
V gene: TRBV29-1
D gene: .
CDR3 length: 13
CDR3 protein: CSVVDSPTYEQYF
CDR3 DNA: TGCAGCGTTGTAGACTCGCCTACCTACGAGCAGTACTTC

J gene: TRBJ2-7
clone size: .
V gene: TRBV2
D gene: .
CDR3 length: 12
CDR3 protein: CASKRGGYEQYF
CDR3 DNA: TGTGCCAGCAAACGTGGGGGCTACGAGCAGTACTTC

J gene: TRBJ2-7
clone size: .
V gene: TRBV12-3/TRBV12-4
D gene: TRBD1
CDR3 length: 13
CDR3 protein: CASARQGYYEQYF
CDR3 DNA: TGTGCCAGCGCCAGACAGGGTTACTACGAGCAGTACTTC

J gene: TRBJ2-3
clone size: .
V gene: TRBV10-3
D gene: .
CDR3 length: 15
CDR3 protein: CAISESQGSADTQYF
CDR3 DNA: TGTGCCATCAGTGAGTCCCAGGGCAGCGCAGATACGCAGTATTTT

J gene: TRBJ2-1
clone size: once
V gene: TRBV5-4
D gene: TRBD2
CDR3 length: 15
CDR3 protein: CASSLQPGGANEQFF
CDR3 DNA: TGTGCCAGCAGCTTGCAGCCGGGGGGGGCGAATGAGCAGTTCTTC

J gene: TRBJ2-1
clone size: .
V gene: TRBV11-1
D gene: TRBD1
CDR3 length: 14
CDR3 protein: CASRGTGAYNEQFF
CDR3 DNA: TGTGCCAGCAGAGGGACAGGGGCCTACAATGAGCAGTTCTTC

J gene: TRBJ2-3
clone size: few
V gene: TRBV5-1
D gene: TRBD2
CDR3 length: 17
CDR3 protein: CASRLRLAGGKGDTQYF
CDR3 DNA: TGCGCCAGCAGGCTTCGACTAGCGGGGGGCAAAGGGGATACGCAGTATTTT

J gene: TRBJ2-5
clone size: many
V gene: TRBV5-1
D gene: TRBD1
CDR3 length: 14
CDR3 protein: CASSLHGTEETQYF
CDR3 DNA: TGCGCCAGCAGCCTACATGGGACAGAAGAGACCCAGTACTTC

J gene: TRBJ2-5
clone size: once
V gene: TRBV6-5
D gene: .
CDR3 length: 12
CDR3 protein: CASCGTTKTQYF
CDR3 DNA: TGTGCCAGCTGCGGCACCACGAAGACCCAGTACTTC

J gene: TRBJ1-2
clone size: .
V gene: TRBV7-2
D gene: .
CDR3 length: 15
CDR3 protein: CASSLASAGADGYTF
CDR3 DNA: TGTGCCAGCAGCTTAGCGTCGGCAGGGGCGGATGGCTACACCTTC

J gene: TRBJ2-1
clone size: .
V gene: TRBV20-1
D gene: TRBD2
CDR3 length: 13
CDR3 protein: CSATGGAYNEQFF
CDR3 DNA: TGCAGTGCCACCGGGGGGGCCTACAATGAGCAGTTCTTC

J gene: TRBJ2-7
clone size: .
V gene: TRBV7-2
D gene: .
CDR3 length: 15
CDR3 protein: CASSLVGGRLYEQYF
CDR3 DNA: TGTGCCAGCAGCTTAGTAGGTGGGCGGCTCTACGAGCAGTACTTC

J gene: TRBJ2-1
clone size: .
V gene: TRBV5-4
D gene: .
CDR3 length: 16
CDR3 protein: CASSLVGTEPYNEQFF
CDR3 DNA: TGTGCCAGCAGCCTGGTAGGGACGGAACCTTACAATGAGCAGTTCTTC